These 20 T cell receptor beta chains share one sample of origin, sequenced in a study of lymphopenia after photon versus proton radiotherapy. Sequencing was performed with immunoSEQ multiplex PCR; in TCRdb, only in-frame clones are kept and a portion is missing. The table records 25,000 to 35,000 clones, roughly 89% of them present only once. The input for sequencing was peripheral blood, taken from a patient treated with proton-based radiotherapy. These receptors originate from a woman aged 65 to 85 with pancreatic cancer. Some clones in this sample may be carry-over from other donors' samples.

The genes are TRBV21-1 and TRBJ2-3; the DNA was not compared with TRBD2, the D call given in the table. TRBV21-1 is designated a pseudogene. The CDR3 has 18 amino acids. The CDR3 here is CASSLRASGRTPTDTQYF. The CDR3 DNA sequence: TGTGCCAGCAGCCTCAGGGCTAGCGGGAGGACGCCCACAGATACGCAGTATTTT.

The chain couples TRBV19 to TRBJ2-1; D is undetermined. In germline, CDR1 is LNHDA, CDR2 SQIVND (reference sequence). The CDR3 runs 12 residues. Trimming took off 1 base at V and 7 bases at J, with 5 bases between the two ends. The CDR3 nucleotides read TGTGCCAGTAGTATAGGGGGTAATGAGCAGTTCTTC. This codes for CASSIGGNEQFF.

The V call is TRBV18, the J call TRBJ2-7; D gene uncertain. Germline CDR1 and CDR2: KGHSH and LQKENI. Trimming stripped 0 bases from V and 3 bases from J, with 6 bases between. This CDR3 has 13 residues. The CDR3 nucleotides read TGTGCCAGCTCACCACCGTCCAACTACGAGCAGTACTTC. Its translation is CASSPPSNYEQYF.

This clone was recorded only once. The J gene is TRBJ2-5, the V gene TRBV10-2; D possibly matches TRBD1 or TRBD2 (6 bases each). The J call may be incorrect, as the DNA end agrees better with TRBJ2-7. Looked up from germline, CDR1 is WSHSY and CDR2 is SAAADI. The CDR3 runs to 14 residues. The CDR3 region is CASSDRGAGYEQYF. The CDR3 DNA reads TGCGCCAGCAGTGACAGGGGCGCGGGATACGAGCAGTACTTC.

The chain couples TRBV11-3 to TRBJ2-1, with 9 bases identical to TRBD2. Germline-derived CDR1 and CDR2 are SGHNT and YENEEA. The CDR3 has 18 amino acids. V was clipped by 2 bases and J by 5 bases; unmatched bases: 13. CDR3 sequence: CASSLFGSAGGVHNEQFF. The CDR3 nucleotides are TGTGCCAGCAGCTTATTTGGCTCGGCGGGGGGGGTTCACAATGAGCAGTTCTTC. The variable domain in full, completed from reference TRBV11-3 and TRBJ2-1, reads EAGVVQSPRYKIIEKKQPVAFWCNPISGHNTLYWYLQNLGQGPELLIRYENEEAVDDSQLPKDRFSAERLKGVDSTLKIQPAELGDSAVYLCASSLFGSAGGVHNEQFFGPGTRLTVL.

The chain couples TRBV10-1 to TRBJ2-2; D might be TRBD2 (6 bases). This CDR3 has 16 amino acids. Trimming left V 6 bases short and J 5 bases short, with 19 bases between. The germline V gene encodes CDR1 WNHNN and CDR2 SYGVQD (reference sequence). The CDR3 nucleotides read TGCGCCAGCAGCCAAGATAGCGGTTATCGGACCGGGGAGCTGTTTTTT. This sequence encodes CASSQDSGYRTGELFF.

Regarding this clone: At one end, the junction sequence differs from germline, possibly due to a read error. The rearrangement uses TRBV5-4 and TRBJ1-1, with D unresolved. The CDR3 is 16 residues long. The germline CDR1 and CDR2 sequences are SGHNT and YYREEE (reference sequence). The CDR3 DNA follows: TGTGCCAGCACCTTGAGAGCCCGATATATGAACACTGAAGCTTTCTTT. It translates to CASTLRARYMNTEAFF. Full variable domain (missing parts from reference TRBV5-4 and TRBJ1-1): ETGVTQSPTHLIKTRGQQVTLRCSSQSGHNTVSWYQQALGQGPQFIFQYYREEENGRGNFPPRFSGLQFPNYSSELNVNALELDDSALYLCASTLRARYMNTEAFFGQGTRLTVV.

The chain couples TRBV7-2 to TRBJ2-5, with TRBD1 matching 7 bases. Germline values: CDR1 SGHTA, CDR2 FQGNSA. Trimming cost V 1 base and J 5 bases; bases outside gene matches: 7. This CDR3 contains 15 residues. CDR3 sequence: CASSLELGGAETQYF. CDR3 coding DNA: TGTGCCAGCAGCTTAGAGCTAGGGGGCGCGGAGACCCAGTACTTC.

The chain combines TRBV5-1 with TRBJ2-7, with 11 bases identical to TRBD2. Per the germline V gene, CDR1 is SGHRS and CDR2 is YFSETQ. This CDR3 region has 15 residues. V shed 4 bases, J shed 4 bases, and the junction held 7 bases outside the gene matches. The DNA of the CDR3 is TGCGCCAGCAGCCCGGGACTAGCGGCAGGGTACGAGCAGTACTTC. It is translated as CASSPGLAAGYEQYF.

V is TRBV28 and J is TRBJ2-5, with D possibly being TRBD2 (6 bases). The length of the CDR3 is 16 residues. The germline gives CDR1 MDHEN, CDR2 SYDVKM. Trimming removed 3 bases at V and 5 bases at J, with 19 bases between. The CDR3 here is CASSFPLPGVDETQYF. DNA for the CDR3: TGTGCCAGCAGTTTCCCCCTCCCGGGAGTAGATGAGACCCAGTACTTC.

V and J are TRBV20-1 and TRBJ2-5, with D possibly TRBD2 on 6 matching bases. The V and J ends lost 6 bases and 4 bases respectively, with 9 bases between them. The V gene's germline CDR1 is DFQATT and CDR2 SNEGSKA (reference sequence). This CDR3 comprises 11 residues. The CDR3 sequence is CSALGGETQYF. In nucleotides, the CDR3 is TGCAGTGCCTTGGGGGGAGAGACCCAGTACTTC.

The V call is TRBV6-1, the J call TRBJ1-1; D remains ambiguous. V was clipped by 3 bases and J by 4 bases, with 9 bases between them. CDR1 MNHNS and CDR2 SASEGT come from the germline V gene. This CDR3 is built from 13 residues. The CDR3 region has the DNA TGTGCCAGCAGTGAGGGGAGGATCACTGAAGCTTTCTTT. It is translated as CASSEGRITEAFF.

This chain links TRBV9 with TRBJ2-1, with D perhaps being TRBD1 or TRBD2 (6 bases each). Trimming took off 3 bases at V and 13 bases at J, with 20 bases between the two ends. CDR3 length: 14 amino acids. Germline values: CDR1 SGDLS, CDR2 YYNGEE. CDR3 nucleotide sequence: TGTGCCAGCAGCGAGGGGGGAGTCACGACTAGACAGTTCTTC. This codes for CASSEGGVTTRQFF.

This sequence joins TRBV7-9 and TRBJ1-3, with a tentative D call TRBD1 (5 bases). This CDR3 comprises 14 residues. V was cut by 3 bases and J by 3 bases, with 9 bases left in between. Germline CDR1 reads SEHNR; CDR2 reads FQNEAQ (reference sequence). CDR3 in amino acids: CASSFGGLGNTIYF. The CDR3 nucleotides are TGTGCCAGCAGCTTTGGGGGACTTGGAAACACCATATATTTT.

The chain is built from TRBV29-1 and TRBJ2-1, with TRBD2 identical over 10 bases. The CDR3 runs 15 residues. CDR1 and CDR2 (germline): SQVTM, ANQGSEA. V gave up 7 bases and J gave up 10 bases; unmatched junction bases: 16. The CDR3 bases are TGCAGCGCCCCCTGCGTGCCTAGCGGGAGCGGGGAGCAGTTCTTC. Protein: CSAPCVPSGSGEQFF.

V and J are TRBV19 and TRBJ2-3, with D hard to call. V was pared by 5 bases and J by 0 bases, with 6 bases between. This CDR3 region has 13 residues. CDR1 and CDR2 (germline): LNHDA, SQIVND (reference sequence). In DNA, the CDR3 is TGTGCCAGTAGTGGCGCCAGCACAGATACGCAGTATTTT. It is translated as CASSGASTDTQYF.

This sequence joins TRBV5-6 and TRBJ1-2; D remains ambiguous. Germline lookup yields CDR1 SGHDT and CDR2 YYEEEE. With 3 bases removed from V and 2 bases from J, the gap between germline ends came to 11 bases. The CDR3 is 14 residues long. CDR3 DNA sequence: TGTGCCAGCAGCTCCTCTGGGGAAAACTATGGCTACACCTTC. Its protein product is CASSSSGENYGYTF.

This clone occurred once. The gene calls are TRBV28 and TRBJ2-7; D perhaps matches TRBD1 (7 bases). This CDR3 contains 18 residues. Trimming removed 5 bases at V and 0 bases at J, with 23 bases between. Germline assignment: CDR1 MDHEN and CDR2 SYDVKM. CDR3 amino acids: CASSHGTAKRGLSYEQYF. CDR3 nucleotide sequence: TGTGCCAGCAGTCACGGGACAGCTAAAAGGGGACTCTCCTACGAGCAGTACTTC.

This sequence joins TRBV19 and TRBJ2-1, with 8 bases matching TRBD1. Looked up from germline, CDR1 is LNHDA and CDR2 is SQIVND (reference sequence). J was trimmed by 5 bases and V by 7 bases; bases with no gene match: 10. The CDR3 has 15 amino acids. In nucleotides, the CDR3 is TGTGCCAGTAAAAGCCGACAGGGGTCGGACAATGAGCAGTTCTTC. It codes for CASKSRQGSDNEQFF.

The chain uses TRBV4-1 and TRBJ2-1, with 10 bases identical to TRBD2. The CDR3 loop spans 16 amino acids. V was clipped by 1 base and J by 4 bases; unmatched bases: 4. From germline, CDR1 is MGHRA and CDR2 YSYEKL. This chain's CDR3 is CASSQAGTSVYNEQFF. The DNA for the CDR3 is TGCGCCAGCAGCCAAGCCGGGACTAGCGTATACAATGAGCAGTTCTTC.